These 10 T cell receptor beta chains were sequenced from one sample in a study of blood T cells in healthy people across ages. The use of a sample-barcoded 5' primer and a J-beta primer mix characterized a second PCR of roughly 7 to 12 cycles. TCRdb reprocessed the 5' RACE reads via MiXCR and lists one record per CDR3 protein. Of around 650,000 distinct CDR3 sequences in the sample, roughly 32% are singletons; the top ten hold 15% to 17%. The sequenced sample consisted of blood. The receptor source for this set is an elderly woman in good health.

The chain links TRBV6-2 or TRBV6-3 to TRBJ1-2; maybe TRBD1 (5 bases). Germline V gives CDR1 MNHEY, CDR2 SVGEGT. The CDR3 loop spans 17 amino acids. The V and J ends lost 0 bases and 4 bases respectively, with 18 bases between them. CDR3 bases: TGTGCCAGCAGTTACTCGATATCGGACACCGCTGGCTATGGCTACACCTTC. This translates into CASSYSISDTAGYGYTF.

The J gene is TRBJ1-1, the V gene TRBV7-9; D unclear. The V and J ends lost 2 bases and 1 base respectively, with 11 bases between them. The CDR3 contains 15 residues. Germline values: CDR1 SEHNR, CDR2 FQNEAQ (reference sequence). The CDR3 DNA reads TGTGCCAGCAGCTTACCCCTCGGACGGAACACTGAAGCTTTCTTT. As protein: CASSLPLGRNTEAFF.

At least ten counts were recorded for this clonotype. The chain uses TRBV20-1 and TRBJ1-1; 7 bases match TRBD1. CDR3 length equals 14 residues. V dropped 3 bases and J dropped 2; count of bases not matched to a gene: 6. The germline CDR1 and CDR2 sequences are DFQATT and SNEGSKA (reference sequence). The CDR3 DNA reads TGCAGTGCTAGCACGGGACAGCCTAACACTGAAGCTTTCTTT. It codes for CSASTGQPNTEAFF.

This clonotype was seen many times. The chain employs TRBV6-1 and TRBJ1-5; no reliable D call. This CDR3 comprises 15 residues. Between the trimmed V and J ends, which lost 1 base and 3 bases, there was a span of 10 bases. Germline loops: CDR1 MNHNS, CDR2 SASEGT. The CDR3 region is CASSEVGGFNQPQHF. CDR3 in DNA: TGTGCCAGCAGTGAAGTGGGTGGATTCAATCAGCCCCAGCATTTT.

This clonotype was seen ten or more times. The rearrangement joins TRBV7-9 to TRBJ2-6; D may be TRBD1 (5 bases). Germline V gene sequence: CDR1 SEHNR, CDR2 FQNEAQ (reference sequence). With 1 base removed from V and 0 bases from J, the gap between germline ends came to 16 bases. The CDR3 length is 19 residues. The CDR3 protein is CASSLVWQRQRSGANVLTF. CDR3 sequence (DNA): TGTGCCAGCAGCTTAGTTTGGCAGAGACAGCGCTCTGGGGCCAACGTCCTGACTTTC.

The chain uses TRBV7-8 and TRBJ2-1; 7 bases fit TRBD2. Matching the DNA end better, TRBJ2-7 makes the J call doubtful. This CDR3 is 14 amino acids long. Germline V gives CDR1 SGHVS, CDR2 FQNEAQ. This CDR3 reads CASSSGGSYNEQYF. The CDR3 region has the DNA TGTGCCAGCAGTTCCGGGGGGTCGTACAATGAGCAGTACTTC.

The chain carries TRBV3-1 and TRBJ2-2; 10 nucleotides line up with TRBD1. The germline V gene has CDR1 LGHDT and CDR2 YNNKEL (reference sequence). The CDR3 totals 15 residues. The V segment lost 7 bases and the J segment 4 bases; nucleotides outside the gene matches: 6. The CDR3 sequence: CASTRQGASTGELFF. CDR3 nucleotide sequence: TGTGCCAGCACCCGACAGGGGGCGAGCACCGGGGAGCTGTTTTTT.

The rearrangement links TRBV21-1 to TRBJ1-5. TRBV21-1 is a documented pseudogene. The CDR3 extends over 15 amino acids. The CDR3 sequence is CASSKRYGQHQPQHF. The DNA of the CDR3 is TGTGCCAGCAGCAAACGGTATGGGCAGCATCAGCCCCAGCATTTT.

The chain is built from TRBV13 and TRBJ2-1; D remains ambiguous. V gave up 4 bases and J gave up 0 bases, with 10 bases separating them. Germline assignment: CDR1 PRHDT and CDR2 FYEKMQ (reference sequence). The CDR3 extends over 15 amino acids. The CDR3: CASSSSESSYNEQFF. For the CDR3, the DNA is TGTGCCAGCAGCTCAAGTGAGAGCTCCTACAATGAGCAGTTCTTC.

This CDR3 is CASSYENRMNTEAFF. CDR3 DNA: TGTGCCAGCTCTTACGAGAACAGAATGAACACTGAAGCTTTCTTT. V gene TRBV18 combines with J gene TRBJ1-1; D unresolved. Trimming took off 6 bases at V and 0 bases at J, with 14 bases between the two ends. This CDR3 spans 15 amino acids. The germline V gene encodes CDR1 KGHSH and CDR2 LQKENI.